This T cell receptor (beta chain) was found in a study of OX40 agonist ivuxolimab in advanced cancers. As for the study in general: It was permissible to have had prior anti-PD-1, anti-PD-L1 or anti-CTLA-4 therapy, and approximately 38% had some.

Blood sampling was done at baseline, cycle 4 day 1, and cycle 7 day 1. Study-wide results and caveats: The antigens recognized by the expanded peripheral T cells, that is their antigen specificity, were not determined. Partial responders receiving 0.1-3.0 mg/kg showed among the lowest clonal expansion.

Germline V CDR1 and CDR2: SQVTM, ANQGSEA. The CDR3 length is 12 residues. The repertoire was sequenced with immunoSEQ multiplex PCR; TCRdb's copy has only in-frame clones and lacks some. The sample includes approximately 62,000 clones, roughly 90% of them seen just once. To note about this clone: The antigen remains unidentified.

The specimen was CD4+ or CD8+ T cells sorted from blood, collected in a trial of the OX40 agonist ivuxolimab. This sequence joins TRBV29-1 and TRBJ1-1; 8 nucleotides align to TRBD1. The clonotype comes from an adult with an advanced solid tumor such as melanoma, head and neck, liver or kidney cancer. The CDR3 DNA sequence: TGCGGCCTGGGACAGGAGCGCACTGAAGCTTTCTTT. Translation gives CGLGQERTEAFF.